The 22 T cell receptor beta chains presented below share a single source sample, sequenced in a study of shared clonotypes between healthy human individuals. Naive CD8 isolation took CD45RO-negative cells positively selected for CCR7 and excluded terminally differentiated effector memory CD45RA+ cells. The repertoire was sequenced with immunoSEQ multiplex PCR; TCRdb's copy has only in-frame clones and lacks some. The profile shows around 1.9 million clones, about 94% of them singletons. Sequenced material: naive CD8+ T cells from PBMCs. The receptors were gathered from a man between 18 and 35 years old in good health. Some clones in this sample may be carry-over from other donors' samples.

V is TRBV7-9 and J is TRBJ2-7; perhaps D is TRBD1 or TRBD2 (5 bases each). V was shortened by 4 bases and J by 5 bases, with 18 bases between the two germline ends. CDR1 and CDR2 from the germline V gene are SEHNR and FQNEAQ (reference sequence). This CDR3 has 15 amino acids. For the CDR3, the DNA is TGTGCCAGCAGCTCCCGCGTGGGGGTTTTTGACGAGCAGTACTTC. Its translation is CASSSRVGVFDEQYF.

The J gene is TRBJ2-7, the V gene TRBV7-2, with D perhaps matching TRBD1 (6 bases). V was clipped by 5 bases and J by 5 bases, with 13 bases between them. From germline, CDR1 is SGHTA and CDR2 FQGNSA. This CDR3 comprises 13 residues. CDR3 in DNA: TGTGCCAGCAGCGAAACCGGACAGAACGAGCAGTACTTC. The encoded protein is CASSETGQNEQYF.

V is TRBV7-9 and J is TRBJ2-7; TRBD2 matches 11 bases. This CDR3 is 15 amino acids long. Germline assignment: CDR1 SEHNR and CDR2 FQNEAQ (reference sequence). The V segment lost 5 bases and the J segment 5 bases; nucleotides outside the gene matches: 8. CDR3 protein: CASSPPGLAGNEQYF. CDR3 sequence (DNA): TGTGCCAGCAGCCCCCCCGGACTAGCGGGTAACGAGCAGTACTTC.

The rearrangement uses TRBV11-2 and TRBJ2-7, with TRBD2 matching 13 bases. Trimming removed 5 bases from V and 6 bases from J; junction bases left unmatched: 7. CDR3 length equals 15 residues. CDR1 is SGHAT, CDR2 FQNNGV, per germline. This chain's CDR3 is CASSTGLAGASEQYF. DNA for the CDR3: TGTGCCAGCAGCACCGGACTAGCGGGAGCAAGCGAGCAGTACTTC.

The sample holds one count of this clone. Since a much larger clone is just one base distant, this may be a read error. Additional DNA sequences in this sample encode the identical CDR3. CDR3 coding DNA: TGTGCCAGCAGCGTAGGGGTCGCCGGGGAGCTGTTTTTT. It codes for CASSVGVAGELFF. The chain joins TRBV9 to TRBJ2-2; D uncertain. Germline CDR1 and CDR2: SGDLS and YYNGEE. V was cut by 0 bases and J by 6 bases, with 6 bases left in between. This CDR3 has 13 amino acids.

This sequence joins TRBV7-9 and TRBJ1-2; D unresolved. V shed 5 bases and J shed 6 bases, with 10 bases lying between them. Germline CDR1 and CDR2: SEHNR and FQNEAQ (reference sequence). The CDR3 extends over 12 amino acids. The CDR3 sequence: CASSHFLDGYTF. The CDR3 nucleotides read TGTGCCAGCAGCCACTTCCTTGATGGCTACACCTTC. The entire variable domain, with the rest obtained from reference TRBV7-9 and TRBJ1-2, is as follows: DTGVSQNPRHKITKRGQNVTFRCDPISEHNRLYWYRQTLGQGPEFLTYFQNEAQLEKSRLLSDRFSAERPKGSFSTLEIQRTEQGDSAMYLCASSHFLDGYTFGSGTRLTVV.

A remark on this clone: One end of the junction fails to match germline, which may point to a read error. This chain uses TRBV28 with TRBJ2-7; TRBD2 is a possible D gene (5 bases). Per germline, CDR1 MDHEN and CDR2 SYDVKM. The CDR3 has 13 amino acids. CDR3 sequence: CASSLWRAHEQYF. CDR3 DNA: TGTGCCAGCAGCTTATGGCGGGCCCACGAGCAGTACTTC.

The chain couples TRBV28 to TRBJ1-5; no clear D. CDR1 and CDR2 (germline): MDHEN, SYDVKM. Trimming cost V 5 bases and J 2 bases, with 16 bases left between them. CDR3 size: 16 residues. CDR3 nucleotide sequence: TGTGCCAGCAGTAAAAACGCCTGGTGGGGCAATCAGCCCCAGCATTTT. Translating it yields CASSKNAWWGNQPQHF.

V usage is TRBV4-1 and J usage is TRBJ1-2, with a possible D match to TRBD1 (6 bases). Germline V lookup: CDR1 MGHRA, CDR2 YSYEKL. V lost 4 bases to trimming and J lost 5 bases, with 11 bases between them. The CDR3 contains 13 residues. The CDR3, as DNA: TGCGCCAGCAGCCTGGACAGAGAATATGGCTACACCTTC. Translated, it gives CASSLDREYGYTF.

The CDR3 loop reads CASSPHAGQGNYGYTF. The CDR3 bases are TGCGCCAGCAGCCCACATGCGGGACAGGGAAACTATGGCTACACCTTC. This chain connects TRBV5-1 to TRBJ1-2; TRBD1 matches at 9 bases. Per germline, CDR1 SGHRS and CDR2 YFSETQ. The CDR3 totals 16 residues. The J segment lost 2 bases and the V segment lost 4 bases, leaving 9 bases of the junction unmatched.

The chain links TRBV7-9 to TRBJ2-1, with 9 nucleotides matching TRBD2. CDR1 SEHNR and CDR2 FQNEAQ come from the germline V gene (reference sequence). V lost 4 bases and J lost 5; bases outside the gene matches: 6. This CDR3 is built from 15 residues. The CDR3 protein is CASSSRLADNNEQFF. CDR3 DNA sequence: TGTGCCAGCAGCTCTCGACTAGCGGACAACAATGAGCAGTTCTTC.

A remark on this clone: Other nucleotide sequences in the sample specify the same CDR3. V usage is TRBV15 and J usage is TRBJ2-1; 7 bases line up with TRBD2. The CDR3 length is 15 residues. V lost 1 base, J lost 3 bases, and 3 bases stayed unmatched. CDR1 LNHNV and CDR2 YYDKDF come from the germline V gene (reference sequence). The CDR3 DNA is TGTGCCACCAGCAGAGCGGGGGGAAGCTACAATGAGCAGTTCTTC. It yields the protein CATSRAGGSYNEQFF.

The chain carries TRBV28 and TRBJ1-4, with TRBD1 matching over 9 bases. CDR1 and CDR2 (germline): MDHEN, SYDVKM. V lost 5 bases to trimming and J lost 5 bases; unmatched junction nucleotides: 6. CDR3 length equals 15 residues. For the CDR3, the DNA is TGTGCCAGCAGTAACCCGACAGGGGGGAATGAAAAACTGTTTTTT. Residues: CASSNPTGGNEKLFF.

The CDR3 bases are TGTGCCAGCAGTTTTGTTCAGGGGGCTTCTGAAGCTTTCTTT. It translates to CASSFVQGASEAFF. The V gene is TRBV27, the J gene TRBJ1-1, with 8 bases identical to TRBD1. The CDR3 length is 14 residues. V was clipped by 3 bases and J by 6 bases; unmatched bases: 6. CDR1 and CDR2 (germline): MNHEY, SMNVEV (reference sequence).

This chain joins TRBV4-1 and TRBJ2-7; 10 bases match TRBD2. Trimming took 0 bases from V and 5 from J; bases not matched to a gene: 4. The V gene's germline CDR1 is MGHRA and CDR2 YSYEKL. This CDR3 has 15 amino acids. CDR3 sequence: CASSQDELAGNEQYF. Here the CDR3 DNA reads TGCGCCAGCAGCCAAGACGAACTAGCGGGGAACGAGCAGTACTTC.

V gene TRBV28 combines with J gene TRBJ2-5; 7 nucleotides line up with TRBD1. The V and J ends lost 5 bases and 4 bases, in that order; junction bases with no gene match: 4. Per germline, CDR1 MDHEN and CDR2 SYDVKM. The CDR3 consists of 13 residues. CDR3 coding DNA: TGTGCCAGCAGTACAGGGGTAGGAGAGACCCAGTACTTC. This sequence encodes CASSTGVGETQYF.

The chain couples TRBV27 to TRBJ2-1; 7 bases are shared with TRBD2. There are 16 residues in the CDR3. CDR1 MNHEY and CDR2 SMNVEV come from the germline V gene (reference sequence). The ends lost 3 bases at V and 4 bases at J; junction bases unmatched: 9. The CDR3 DNA follows: TGTGCCAGCAGTTTTAGTGCGGGAGCGAGGTACAATGAGCAGTTCTTC. Amino acid sequence: CASSFSAGARYNEQFF.

This clone has only a few counts. This sequence joins TRBV10-1 and TRBJ2-1, with D unclear. V was clipped by 6 bases and J by 8 bases, with 8 bases between them. Germline-derived CDR1 and CDR2 are WNHNN and SYGVQD (reference sequence). This CDR3 spans 11 amino acids. As DNA, the CDR3 is TGCGCCAGCAGCCCTGGGGATGAGCAGTTCTTC. This translates into CASSPGDEQFF.

CDR3 sequence: CASSLAPPPGVASQETQYF. CDR3 nucleotides: TGCGCCAGCAGCTTGGCCCCCCCACCTGGGGTAGCGTCCCAAGAGACCCAGTACTTC. The chain employs TRBV5-1 and TRBJ2-5, with TRBD2 as a possible D gene (5 bases). Germline V gives CDR1 SGHRS, CDR2 YFSETQ. This CDR3 is 19 amino acids long. Trimming stripped 0 bases from V and 1 base from J, with 22 bases between.

V and J are TRBV29-1 and TRBJ1-1, with D maybe TRBD1 (5 bases). CDR3 size: 13 residues. The V and J ends lost 6 bases and 6 bases respectively, with 17 bases between them. The germline CDR1 and CDR2 sequences are SQVTM and ANQGSEA. Here the CDR3 reads CSVTGTPGPEAFF. CDR3 sequence (DNA): TGCAGCGTCACCGGGACCCCGGGTCCTGAAGCTTTCTTT.

V is TRBV6-1 and J is TRBJ1-2; 9 nucleotides match TRBD1. The CDR3 contains 13 residues. Per germline, CDR1 MNHNS and CDR2 SASEGT. V lost 8 bases, J lost 5 bases, and 6 bases stayed unmatched. The CDR3 nucleotides read TGTGCCAGCGTACAGGGGGCGGGTTATGGCTACACCTTC. Protein: CASVQGAGYGYTF.

This clone was seen just once. The chain recombines TRBV19 with TRBJ2-1; possibly TRBD1 or TRBD2 for D (6 bases each). V gave up 4 bases and J gave up 9 bases, with 16 bases separating them. The CDR3 is made up of 14 amino acids. In germline, CDR1 is LNHDA, CDR2 SQIVND (reference sequence). The CDR3 sequence: CASSKGRGHVEQFF. CDR3 DNA: TGTGCCAGTAGTAAAGGACGGGGGCACGTTGAGCAGTTCTTC.